These 3 T cell receptor beta chains came from one sample sequenced in a study of beta chain features in type 1 diabetes. Sequencing targeted expressed TCRB transcripts, as all isolated RNA had been reverse transcribed. The repertoire was sequenced with immunoSEQ multiplex PCR; TCRdb's copy has only in-frame clones and lacks some. The sample lists about 900,000 clones; roughly 15% were seen once. The specimen was naive CD4+ T cells from blood. The receptor source for this set is a young woman in good health.

This clone was observed a few times. The V call is TRBV28, the J call TRBJ2-1, with a weak D call TRBD2 (6 bases). The V end lost 7 bases, the J end lost 12 bases, and 22 bases lay between the germline ends. Per germline, CDR1 MDHEN and CDR2 SYDVKM. The CDR3 is made up of 14 amino acids. The CDR3 region has the DNA TGTGCCAGCAACGCCCCGGGACTCATAATCGTGCAGTTCTTC. Residues: CASNAPGLIIVQFF. The entire variable domain, with the rest obtained from reference TRBV28 and TRBJ2-1, is as follows: DVKVTQSSRYLVKRTGEKVFLECVQDMDHENMFWYRQDPGLGLRLIYFSYDVKMKEKGDIPEGYSVSREKKERFSLILESASTNQTSMYLCASNAPGLIIVQFFGPGTRLTVL.

The chain links TRBV6-1 to TRBJ2-3; D is perhaps TRBD1 or TRBD2 (6 bases each). V was clipped by 3 bases and J by 4 bases, with 14 bases between them. The CDR3 has 15 amino acids. Germline loops: CDR1 MNHNS, CDR2 SASEGT. DNA of the CDR3: TGTGCCAGCAGTGATTGGGGGGCCCGGGCAGATACGCAGTATTTT. Translating it yields CASSDWGARADTQYF.

The chain combines TRBV29-1 with TRBJ2-1; TRBD1 matches 9 bases. The length of the CDR3 is 14 residues. V shed 6 bases and J 5 bases; nucleotides not matched to a gene: 8. Germline CDR1 is SQVTM and CDR2 is ANQGSEA. The CDR3 DNA sequence: TGCAGCGTGAAGGGACAGGGTCTTAACAATGAGCAGTTCTTC. Its translation: CSVKGQGLNNEQFF.